The 12 T cell receptor beta chains presented below share a single source sample, sequenced in a study of shared clonotypes between healthy human individuals. The protocol was immunoSEQ multiplex PCR, while the TCRdb copy is restricted to in-frame clones and leaves out a portion. The sample lists about 1.1 million clones, approximately 80% seen once, with around 0.47% in the top ten. Sequencing was done on a sample of memory CD4+ T cells from PBMCs. Subset given: CD45RA-negative fraction. Receptors were obtained from a man aged 18-30 years in good health. Some clones in this sample may be carry-over from other donors' samples.

The rearrangement links TRBV28 to TRBJ1-3; unclear D gene. V shed 3 bases and J shed 12 bases, with 18 bases lying between them. This CDR3 is built from 14 residues. Per germline, CDR1 MDHEN and CDR2 SYDVKM. In DNA form, the CDR3 reads TGTGCCAGCAGTTTCCGACACCCCGCAGGTAGCATATATTTT. Translation: CASSFRHPAGSIYF.

This rearrangement joins TRBV19 to TRBJ2-7, with 9 bases identical to TRBD1. The length of the CDR3 is 15 residues. Per the germline V gene, CDR1 is LNHDA and CDR2 is SQIVND (reference sequence). V lost 6 bases to trimming and J lost 2 bases; unmatched junction nucleotides: 8. The CDR3 coding sequence is TGTGCCAGTAGCCCACAGGGGGCTCAAACCTACGAGCAGTACTTC. It translates to CASSPQGAQTYEQYF.

This sequence joins TRBV28 and TRBJ2-7; D not certain. CDR1 and CDR2 (germline): MDHEN, SYDVKM. This CDR3 region has 13 residues. The V end was cut by 7 bases, the J end by 3 bases, with 13 bases between. CDR3 residues: CASTSGGDYEQYF. The CDR3 coding sequence is TGTGCCAGCACTTCTGGCGGAGACTACGAGCAGTACTTC. The whole variable domain, remainder taken from reference TRBV28 and TRBJ2-7, is DVKVTQSSRYLVKRTGEKVFLECVQDMDHENMFWYRQDPGLGLRLIYFSYDVKMKEKGDIPEGYSVSREKKERFSLILESASTNQTSMYLCASTSGGDYEQYFGPGTRLTVT.

The V call is TRBV7-2, the J call TRBJ2-7, with TRBD1 identical over 8 bases. V trimming: 1 base; J trimming: 5 bases; junction bases outside the gene matches: 4. The CDR3 spans 14 residues. Germline assignment: CDR1 SGHTA and CDR2 FQGNSA. The CDR3 coding sequence is TGTGCCAGCAGCTTAGGGGACAGGTCCAACGAGCAGTACTTC. Its translation: CASSLGDRSNEQYF.

This clone was counted a few times. The genes are TRBV2 and TRBJ1-4, with D tentatively TRBD1 (6 bases). The length of the CDR3 is 13 residues. Germline assignment: CDR1 SNHLY and CDR2 FYNNEI. V was cut by 4 bases and J by 8 bases, with 11 bases left in between. The CDR3 protein is CASSVQGNEKLFF. CDR3 bases: TGTGCCAGCAGTGTACAGGGAAACGAAAAACTGTTTTTT. Based on the CDR3 plus reference TRBV2 and TRBJ1-4, the full variable domain is EPEVTQTPSHQVTQMGQEVILRCVPISNHLYFYWYRQILGQKVEFLVSFYNNEISEKSEIFDDQFSVERPDGSNFTLKIRSTKLEDSAMYFCASSVQGNEKLFFGSGTQLSVL.

This clone was counted only a few times. V and J are TRBV10-2 and TRBJ2-7; D not certain. The V end lost 7 bases, the J end lost 4 bases, and 20 bases lay between the germline ends. CDR1 and CDR2 (germline): WSHSY, SAAADI. The CDR3 sequence is 15 residues long. The CDR3 region is CASIESSGMTYEQYF. CDR3 DNA: TGCGCCAGCATAGAATCTAGTGGTATGACTTACGAGCAGTACTTC.

The rearrangement joins TRBV2 to TRBJ2-3; D may be TRBD2 (5 bases). Germline V gene data show CDR1 as SNHLY and CDR2 as FYNNEI. The CDR3 covers 12 residues. The V and J ends lost 6 bases and 6 bases respectively, with 10 bases between them. CDR3 nucleotide sequence: TGTGCCAGCAGCGGCGGGTCCGATACGCAGTATTTT. This codes for CASSGGSDTQYF.

This chain connects TRBV10-1 to TRBJ2-1; 9 bases fit TRBD1. CDR3 length equals 14 residues. Germline V gives CDR1 WNHNN, CDR2 SYGVQD (reference sequence). With 3 bases clipped from V and 6 bases from J, the junction kept 3 bases outside the gene matches. CDR3 bases: TGCGCCAGCAGTGACACAGGGGGCCGCAATGAGCAGTTCTTC. Its translation is CASSDTGGRNEQFF.

The chain links TRBV28 to TRBJ2-2, with D uncertain. The CDR3 is 13 amino acids. CDR1 is MDHEN, CDR2 SYDVKM, per germline. Trimming stripped 11 bases from V and 1 base from J, with 11 bases between. The CDR3 here is CAHLSGNTGELFF. The CDR3 DNA reads as TGTGCCCATCTTTCCGGGAACACCGGGGAGCTGTTTTTT.

Note on this clone: Because the CDR3's place on the DNA is in doubt, the DNA is left out and the CDR3 is given as listed by TCRdb. The rearrangement links TRBV19 to TRBJ1-4; TRBD1, as called in the table, went unchecked against the DNA. Germline lookup yields CDR1 LNHDA and CDR2 SQIVND (reference sequence). With termini counted, the CDR3 has 16 amino acids. The CDR3: CASSETGGEEMKNCFF.

The J gene is TRBJ1-1, the V gene TRBV7-9; D is uncertain. The germline V gene encodes CDR1 SEHNR and CDR2 FQNEAQ (reference sequence). The CDR3 loop spans 15 amino acids. Trimming pared 0 bases from V and 0 bases from J, leaving 8 bases between. The CDR3 loop is CASSLATPMNTEAFF. CDR3 DNA: TGTGCCAGCAGCTTAGCAACACCGATGAACACTGAAGCTTTCTTT.

The chain combines TRBV6-4 with TRBJ2-7; 10 bases are a match to TRBD2. Looked up from germline, CDR1 is MRHNA and CDR2 is SNTAGT. CDR3 length: 14 amino acids. The trim removed 2 bases at V and 6 bases at J, leaving 4 bases unmatched. The CDR3 DNA sequence: TGTGCCAGCAGTGACCCGGGACTAGCGCCCGAGCAGTACTTC. Amino acid sequence: CASSDPGLAPEQYF.